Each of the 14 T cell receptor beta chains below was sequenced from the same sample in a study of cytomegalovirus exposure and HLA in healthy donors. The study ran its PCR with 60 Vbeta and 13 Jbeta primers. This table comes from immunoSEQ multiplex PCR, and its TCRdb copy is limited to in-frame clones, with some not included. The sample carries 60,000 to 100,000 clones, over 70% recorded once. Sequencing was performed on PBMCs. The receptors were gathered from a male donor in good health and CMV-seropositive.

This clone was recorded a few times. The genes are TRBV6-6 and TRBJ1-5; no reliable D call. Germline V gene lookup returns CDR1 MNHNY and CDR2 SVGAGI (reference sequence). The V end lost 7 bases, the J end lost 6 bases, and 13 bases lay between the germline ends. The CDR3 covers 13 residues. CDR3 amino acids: CASKGGESQPQHF. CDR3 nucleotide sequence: TGTGCCAGCAAGGGCGGGGAATCTCAGCCCCAGCATTTT.

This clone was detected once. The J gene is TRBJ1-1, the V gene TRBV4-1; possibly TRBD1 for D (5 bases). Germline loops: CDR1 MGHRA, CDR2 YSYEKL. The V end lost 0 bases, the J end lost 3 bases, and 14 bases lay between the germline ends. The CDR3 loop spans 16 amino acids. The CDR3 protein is CASSQDGRGRDTEAFF. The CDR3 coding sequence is TGCGCCAGCAGCCAAGATGGTAGGGGTAGGGACACTGAAGCTTTCTTT.

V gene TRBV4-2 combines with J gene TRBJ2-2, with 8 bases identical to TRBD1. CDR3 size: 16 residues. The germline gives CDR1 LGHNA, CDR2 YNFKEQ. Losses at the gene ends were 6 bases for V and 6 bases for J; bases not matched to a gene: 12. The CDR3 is CASRARRGRSAGELFF. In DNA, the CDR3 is TGTGCCAGCAGAGCACGCAGGGGGCGAAGTGCCGGGGAGCTGTTTTTT.

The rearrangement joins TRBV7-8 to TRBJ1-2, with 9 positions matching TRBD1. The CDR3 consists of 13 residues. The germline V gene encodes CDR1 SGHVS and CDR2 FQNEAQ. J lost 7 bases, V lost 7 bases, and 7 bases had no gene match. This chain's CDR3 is CASILQGAGGYTF. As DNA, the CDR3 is TGTGCCAGCATCCTACAGGGGGCTGGTGGCTACACCTTC.

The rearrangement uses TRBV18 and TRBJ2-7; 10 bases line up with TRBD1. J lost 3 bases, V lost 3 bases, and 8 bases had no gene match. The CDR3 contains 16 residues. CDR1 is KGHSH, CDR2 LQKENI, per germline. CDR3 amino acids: CASSPQGTGAYYEQYF. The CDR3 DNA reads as TGTGCCAGCTCACCGCAAGGGACAGGGGCTTACTACGAGCAGTACTTC.

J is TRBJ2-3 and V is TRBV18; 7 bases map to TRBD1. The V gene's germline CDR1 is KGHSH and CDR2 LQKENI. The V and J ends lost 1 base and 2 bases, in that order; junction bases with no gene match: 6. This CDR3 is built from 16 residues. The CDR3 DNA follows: TGTGCCAGCTCACCACGGGACAGAGGATACACAGATACGCAGTATTTT. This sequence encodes CASSPRDRGYTDTQYF.

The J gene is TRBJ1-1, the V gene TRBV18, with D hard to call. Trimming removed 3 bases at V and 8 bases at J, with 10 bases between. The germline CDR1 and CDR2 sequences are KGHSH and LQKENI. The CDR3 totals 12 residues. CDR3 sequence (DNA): TGTGCCAGCTCACCTCGGCGGCAGGAAGCTTTCTTT. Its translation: CASSPRRQEAFF.

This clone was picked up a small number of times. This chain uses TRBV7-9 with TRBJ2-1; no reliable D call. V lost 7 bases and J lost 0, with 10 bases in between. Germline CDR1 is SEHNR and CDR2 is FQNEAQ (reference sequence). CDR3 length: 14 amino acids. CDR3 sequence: CASTSSLSYNEQFF. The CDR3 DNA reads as TGTGCCAGCACCTCGAGCCTCTCCTACAATGAGCAGTTCTTC.

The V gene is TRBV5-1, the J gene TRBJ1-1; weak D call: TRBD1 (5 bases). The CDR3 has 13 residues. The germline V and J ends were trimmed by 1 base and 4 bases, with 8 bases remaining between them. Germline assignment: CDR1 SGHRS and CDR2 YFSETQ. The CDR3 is CASSLSGGTEAFF. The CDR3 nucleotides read TGCGCCAGCAGCTTGTCGGGGGGCACTGAAGCTTTCTTT.

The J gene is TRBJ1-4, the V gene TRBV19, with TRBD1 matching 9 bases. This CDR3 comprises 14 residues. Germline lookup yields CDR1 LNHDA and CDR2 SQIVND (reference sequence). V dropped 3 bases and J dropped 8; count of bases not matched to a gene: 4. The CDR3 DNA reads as TGTGCCAGTAGTATGGGGGACAGGGTCGAAAAACTGTTTTTT. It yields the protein CASSMGDRVEKLFF.

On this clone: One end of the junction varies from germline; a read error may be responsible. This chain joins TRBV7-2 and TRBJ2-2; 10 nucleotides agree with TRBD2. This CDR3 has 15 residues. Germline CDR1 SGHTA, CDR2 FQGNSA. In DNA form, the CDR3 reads TGTGCCAGCAGCCTAGCGGGGGCTCCCACCGGGGAGCTGTTTTTT. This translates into CASSLAGAPTGELFF.

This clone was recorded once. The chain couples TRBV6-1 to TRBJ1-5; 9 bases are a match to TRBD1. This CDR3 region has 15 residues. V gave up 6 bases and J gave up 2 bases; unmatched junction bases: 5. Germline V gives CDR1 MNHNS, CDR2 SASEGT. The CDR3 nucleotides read TGTGCCAGCAGCCCTCGGGACAGGGGCAATCAGCCCCAGCATTTT. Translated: CASSPRDRGNQPQHF.

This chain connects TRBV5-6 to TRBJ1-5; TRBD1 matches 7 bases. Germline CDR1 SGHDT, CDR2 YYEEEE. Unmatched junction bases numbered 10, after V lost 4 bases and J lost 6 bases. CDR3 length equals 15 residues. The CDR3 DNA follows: TGTGCCAGCAGCCCGCCGACAGGGTCGCGTCAGCCCCAGCATTTT. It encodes CASSPPTGSRQPQHF.

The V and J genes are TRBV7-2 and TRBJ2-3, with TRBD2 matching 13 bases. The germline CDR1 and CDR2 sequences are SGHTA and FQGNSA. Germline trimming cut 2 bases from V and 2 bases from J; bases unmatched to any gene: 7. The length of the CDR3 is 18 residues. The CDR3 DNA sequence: TGTGCCAGCAGCTTACTGGGGACTAGCGGGGCCGACACAGATACGCAGTATTTT. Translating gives CASSLLGTSGADTDTQYF.